This T cell receptor (beta chain) was observed in a study of blood T cells in healthy people across ages. Germline CDR1 is MNHEY and CDR2 is SMNVEV (reference sequence). The trim removed 1 base at V and 8 bases at J, leaving 17 bases unmatched. This CDR3 contains 18 residues. A second PCR, run for roughly 7 to 12 cycles, used a sample-barcoded 5' primer plus a J-beta primer mix. TCRdb re-called the 5' RACE reads with MiXCR, one entry per CDR3 protein. Among about 970,000 distinct CDR3 sequences listed, 51% were seen once. The chain joins TRBV27 to TRBJ2-1; TRBD2 agrees at 7 bases. The clonotype was recovered from a woman aged 55-69 years in good health. The sequenced sample consisted of blood. Here the CDR3 DNA reads TGTGCCAGCAGTTTATGGTCGGGGTGGGGGGAGGGCCTTGATGAGCAGTTCTTC. Translating gives CASSLWSGWGEGLDEQFF.